One sample yielded the 26 T cell receptor beta chains listed below, sequenced in a study of CD8+ T cells in alopecia areata. Reverse transcription of extracted RNA yielded cDNA, which provided the sequencing template. Clones were sequenced by immunoSEQ multiplex PCR, and TCRdb holds only the in-frame ones, with some missing. The top ten clones hold around 5% of a sample with 150,000 to 200,000 clones, approximately 60% of them seen once. The sample consisted of CD4+ T cells sorted from blood. Receptors were obtained from a human donor in good health.

The V and J genes are TRBV28 and TRBJ2-7; D is ambiguous. Germline V gene data show CDR1 as MDHEN and CDR2 as SYDVKM. The length of the CDR3 is 13 residues. Trimming removed 2 bases at V and 4 bases at J, with 9 bases between. The CDR3 sequence: CASSLGQIYEQYF. DNA for the CDR3: TGTGCCAGCAGTTTAGGGCAGATATACGAGCAGTACTTC.

The chain combines TRBV29-1 with TRBJ1-1; D gene unclear. V lost 5 bases and J 6 bases, leaving 7 bases between the germline ends. Germline lookup yields CDR1 SQVTM and CDR2 ANQGSEA. The CDR3 length is 10 residues. The CDR3 coding sequence is TGCAGCGTTAGGGTTTCTGAAGCTTTCTTT. Amino acid sequence: CSVRVSEAFF.

V gene TRBV5-1 combines with J gene TRBJ2-3; possible D gene TRBD2, 6 bases. V lost 5 bases to trimming and J lost 2 bases, with 12 bases between them. The germline V gene encodes CDR1 SGHRS and CDR2 YFSETQ. The length of the CDR3 is 14 residues. CDR3 bases: TGCGCCAGCAGGACGGGAGAAGACACAGATACGCAGTATTTT. As protein: CASRTGEDTDTQYF.

V usage is TRBV7-2 and J usage is TRBJ2-1, with a possible D match to TRBD2 (6 bases). Germline V gives CDR1 SGHTA, CDR2 FQGNSA. This CDR3 is built from 15 residues. Between the trimmed V and J ends, which lost 6 bases and 0 bases, there was a span of 12 bases. The CDR3 bases are TGTGCCAGCAGACTTAGCGGCTTCTCCTACAATGAGCAGTTCTTC. Encoded protein: CASRLSGFSYNEQFF. The complete variable domain, with remaining parts taken from reference TRBV7-2 and TRBJ2-1, reads GAGVSQSPSNKVTEKGKDVELRCDPISGHTALYWYRQSLGQGLEFLIYFQGNSAPDKSGLPSDRFSAERTGGSVSTLTIQRTQQEDSAVYLCASRLSGFSYNEQFFGPGTRLTVL.

Here the CDR3 reads CSVDPGEDTQYF. In DNA, the CDR3 is TGCAGCGTTGATCCAGGAGAAGATACGCAGTATTTT. The chain employs TRBV29-1 and TRBJ2-3; unclear D gene. The CDR3 spans 12 residues. V was cut by 3 bases and J by 5 bases, with 9 bases left in between. Per the germline V gene, CDR1 is SQVTM and CDR2 is ANQGSEA.

This clone was seen only a few times. The genes are TRBV29-1 and TRBJ2-1, with 9 bases lining up with TRBD2. Per germline, CDR1 SQVTM and CDR2 ANQGSEA. Losses at the gene ends were 6 bases for V and 12 bases for J; bases not matched to a gene: 6. The CDR3 extends over 11 amino acids. The chain's CDR3 is CSVRREGVQFF. CDR3 bases: TGCAGCGTAAGGCGGGAGGGCGTGCAGTTCTTC.

The chain joins TRBV29-1 to TRBJ1-2; 7 nucleotides match TRBD1. The CDR3 sequence is 13 residues long. Germline V CDR1 and CDR2: SQVTM, ANQGSEA. V lost 4 bases, J lost 4 bases, and 6 bases stayed unmatched. The CDR3 DNA follows: TGCAGCGTTGGACAGGGTGTTGGCTATGGCTACACCTTC. This encodes CSVGQGVGYGYTF. Variable domain in full (rest from reference TRBV29-1 and TRBJ1-2): SAVISQKPSRDICQRGTSLTIQCQVDSQVTMMFWYRQQPGQSLTLIATANQGSEATYESGFVIDKFPISRPNLTFSTLTVSNMSPEDSSIYLCSVGQGVGYGYTFGSGTRLTVV.

The chain recombines TRBV28 with TRBJ2-1; D call uncertain. The CDR3 has 12 amino acids. The V gene's germline CDR1 is MDHEN and CDR2 SYDVKM. V was clipped by 1 base and J by 7 bases, with 5 bases between them. CDR3 in amino acids: CASSLFRNEQFF. The CDR3 coding sequence is TGTGCCAGCAGTTTATTTAGGAATGAGCAGTTCTTC.

The chain uses TRBV29-1 and TRBJ1-2; the match to TRBD1 covers 7 bases. V was clipped by 7 bases and J by 1 base; unmatched bases: 6. Germline V gene sequence: CDR1 SQVTM, CDR2 ANQGSEA. The length of the CDR3 is 13 residues. CDR3 DNA sequence: TGCAGCGGTGGGGACAGTTTTAACTATGGCTACACCTTC. It yields the protein CSGGDSFNYGYTF.

The V call is TRBV4-2, the J call TRBJ2-2; no definite D call. This CDR3 region has 14 residues. Trimming removed 0 bases at V and 3 bases at J, with 5 bases between. The germline gives CDR1 LGHNA, CDR2 YNFKEQ. This CDR3 is CASSQDDYTGELFF. CDR3 sequence (DNA): TGTGCCAGCAGCCAAGATGATTACACCGGGGAGCTGTTTTTT.

The chain combines TRBV27 with TRBJ1-2; 8 nucleotides line up with TRBD1. CDR3 size: 16 residues. Trimming at V came to 5 bases and at J to 0 bases, leaving 8 bases not matched to a gene. The V gene's germline CDR1 is MNHEY and CDR2 SMNVEV (reference sequence). DNA for the CDR3: TGTGCCAGCAGTCCGGCCGGACAGGGTACTAACTATGGCTACACCTTC. It translates to CASSPAGQGTNYGYTF.

The chain combines TRBV29-1 with TRBJ1-1, with unresolved D. Germline V CDR1 and CDR2: SQVTM, ANQGSEA. There are 13 residues in the CDR3. Deletions cut 3 bases from V and 3 bases from J, with 11 bases between. The chain's CDR3 is CSVDKGGYTEAFF. CDR3 nucleotides: TGCAGCGTTGATAAGGGTGGGTACACTGAAGCTTTCTTT.

V is TRBV30 and J is TRBJ2-4; D gene ambiguous. The germline V and J ends were trimmed by 0 bases and 7 bases, with 4 bases remaining between them. Per germline, CDR1 GTSNPN and CDR2 SVGIG (reference sequence). CDR3 length: 11 residues. The CDR3 DNA follows: TGTGCCTGGAGTGTCGGGAACATTCAGTACTTC. It codes for CAWSVGNIQYF.

V is TRBV29-1 and J is TRBJ2-7; D is uncertain. This CDR3 is built from 11 residues. Trimming pared 4 bases from V and 4 bases from J, leaving 8 bases between. Germline V gene data show CDR1 as SQVTM and CDR2 as ANQGSEA. CDR3 amino acids: CSVGEWYEQYF. The CDR3 DNA reads TGCAGCGTTGGCGAGTGGTACGAGCAGTACTTC.

Note on this clone: Other DNA sequences in the same sample also yield this CDR3. The chain has TRBV5-4 and TRBJ2-5, with D hard to call. Germline V gene data show CDR1 as SGHNT and CDR2 as YYREEE (reference sequence). The CDR3 is 12 amino acids. V was trimmed by 2 bases and J by 2 bases, leaving 4 bases between them. The CDR3 bases are TGTGCCAGCAGCTTTTCTCAAGAGACCCAGTACTTC. It specifies CASSFSQETQYF.

The CDR3 here is CASSVDRTADMNTEAFF. The CDR3 DNA reads TGTGCCAGCAGCGTGGATAGAACGGCGGACATGAACACTGAAGCTTTCTTT. The V call is TRBV9, the J call TRBJ1-1; D might be TRBD1 (5 bases). Germline CDR1 SGDLS, CDR2 YYNGEE. This CDR3 spans 17 amino acids. V lost 2 bases and J lost 0, with 17 bases in between.

V and J are TRBV18 and TRBJ1-1; D is unclear. Germline CDR1 and CDR2: KGHSH and LQKENI. The CDR3 is made up of 13 amino acids. V was trimmed by 3 bases and J by 0 bases, leaving 5 bases between them. The CDR3 spells CASSPQLNTEAFF. CDR3 DNA sequence: TGTGCCAGCTCACCTCAATTGAACACTGAAGCTTTCTTT.

This clone was seen once. The V call is TRBV23-1, the J call TRBJ2-3, with D perhaps given as TRBD1 or TRBD2 (5 bases each). TRBV23-1 counts as an open reading frame of uncertain function. CDR3 size: 13 residues. Trimming took 6 bases from V and 0 from J, leaving 7 bases between them. This chain's CDR3 is CASRRGSTDTQYF. In nucleotides, the CDR3 is TGCGCCAGCAGGAGGGGCAGCACAGATACGCAGTATTTT.

This clone was recorded only once. V usage is TRBV29-1 and J usage is TRBJ2-7; D remains unclear. The V end was cut by 6 bases, the J end by 2 bases, with 11 bases between. Per germline, CDR1 SQVTM and CDR2 ANQGSEA. There are 12 residues in the CDR3. The CDR3 here is CSVGHNTYEQYF. For the CDR3, the DNA is TGCAGCGTGGGTCATAATACCTACGAGCAGTACTTC.

The chain recombines TRBV5-1 with TRBJ2-5; tentatively, D is TRBD2 (7 bases). Trimming shortened V by 0 bases and J by 5 bases, and 14 bases separated the two germline ends. The CDR3 runs to 15 residues. Germline V CDR1 and CDR2: SGHRS, YFSETQ. The chain's CDR3 is CASSLGGAGAETQYF. In DNA form, the CDR3 reads TGCGCCAGCAGCTTGGGGGGCGCGGGGGCCGAGACCCAGTACTTC.

This clone was counted a few times. The chain carries TRBV19 and TRBJ2-2; no firm D call. The ends were cut back, 3 bases at V and 4 bases at J, with 9 bases in the middle. From germline, CDR1 is LNHDA and CDR2 SQIVND (reference sequence). The CDR3 is made up of 14 amino acids. CDR3 region: CASSILQVTGELFF. CDR3 nucleotides: TGTGCCAGTAGTATTCTCCAGGTCACCGGGGAGCTGTTTTTT.

This clone has only a few counts. The V gene is TRBV19, the J gene TRBJ2-2; TRBD2 is a possible D gene (5 bases). The germline V gene has CDR1 LNHDA and CDR2 SQIVND (reference sequence). The CDR3 runs to 14 residues. Trimming removed 7 bases from V and 1 base from J, with 10 bases in between. Here the CDR3 DNA reads TGTGCCAGTAATGGTCGGGGGAACACCGGGGAGCTGTTTTTT. This encodes CASNGRGNTGELFF.

This clone has more than one count but fewer than ten. The chain is built from TRBV28 and TRBJ2-3; D is unresolved. Germline lookup yields CDR1 MDHEN and CDR2 SYDVKM. Trimming took 5 bases from V and 5 from J, leaving 8 bases between them. The CDR3 has 12 amino acids. The CDR3 nucleotides are TGTGCCAGCAGTCAGAACAGAGATACGCAGTATTTT. This sequence encodes CASSQNRDTQYF.

This clone was seen many times. The V and J genes are TRBV28 and TRBJ2-7; D tentatively fits TRBD1 or TRBD2 (5 bases each). This CDR3 region has 15 residues. V shed 0 bases and J shed 6 bases, with 15 bases lying between them. Germline lookup yields CDR1 MDHEN and CDR2 SYDVKM. The CDR3 here is CASSLWRAGRAEQYF. In DNA form, the CDR3 reads TGTGCCAGCAGTTTATGGAGGGCAGGGCGGGCCGAGCAGTACTTC.

V usage is TRBV10-3 and J usage is TRBJ2-1, with D unclear. The germline V gene has CDR1 ENHRY and CDR2 SYGVKD. Trimming stripped 8 bases from V and 0 bases from J, with 8 bases between. This CDR3 contains 13 residues. CDR3 region: CAIGGTSYNEQFF. The CDR3 DNA reads TGTGCCATCGGCGGCACCTCCTACAATGAGCAGTTCTTC.

This clone was counted between two and nine times. The CDR3 here is CASTPRGRGETQYF. DNA of the CDR3: TGTGCCAGCACGCCCCGGGGGAGGGGGGAGACCCAGTACTTC. This sequence joins TRBV6-5 and TRBJ2-5; possible D gene TRBD2, 7 bases. V was clipped by 7 bases and J by 5 bases, with 17 bases between them. Germline V gene data show CDR1 as MNHEY and CDR2 as SVGAGI. The CDR3 has 14 residues.